These 3 T cell receptor beta chains came from one sample sequenced in a study of T cells in Graves' hyperthyroidism and ophthalmopathy. RNA transcripts yielded amplified TCR beta CDR3 regions. Primed by the HTBI set, a first-round RT-PCR was run on the TCR CDR3. TCRdb called the multiplex PCR reads again in MiXCR, with one record for every CDR3 protein. The profile shows a few hundred thousand distinct CDR3 sequences, around 21% of them singletons. Source material: blood. The receptor set was obtained from a man younger than 35 with Graves' hyperthyroidism.

This clonotype was seen a single time. One end of the junction does not line up with germline, which may come from a read error. The chain employs TRBV6-1 and TRBJ1-1; TRBD1 is a possible D gene (5 bases). The CDR3 sequence is 14 residues long. The germline CDR1 and CDR2 sequences are MNHNS and SASEGT. The CDR3 bases are TGTGCTAGCACTACCCTCGGAGGGGACACTGAAGCTTTCTTT. Translation: CASTTLGGDTEAFF.

This clonotype appeared many times. The chain employs TRBV27 and TRBJ1-5; maybe TRBD1 (6 bases). Germline CDR1 MNHEY, CDR2 SMNVEV (reference sequence). CDR3 length: 15 residues. Trimming shortened V by 4 bases and J by 2 bases, and 12 bases separated the two germline ends. The CDR3 DNA reads TGTGCCAGCAGTTGGGCGGCAGGGGGCAATCAGCCCCAGCATTTT. Translated: CASSWAAGGNQPQHF.

This clonotype has a count of ten or more. This chain joins TRBV4-1 and TRBJ2-2, with 7 bases aligning to TRBD2. This CDR3 has 16 amino acids. With V trimmed by 2 bases and J by 0 bases, 3 bases remained unmatched. Per the germline V gene, CDR1 is MGHRA and CDR2 is YSYEKL. The CDR3 spells CASSQPLAANTGELFF. Here the CDR3 DNA reads TGCGCCAGCAGCCAACCTCTAGCGGCGAACACCGGGGAGCTGTTTTTT.